The 8 T cell receptor beta chains presented below share a single source sample, sequenced in a study of cytomegalovirus exposure and HLA in healthy donors. The repertoire was sequenced with immunoSEQ multiplex PCR; TCRdb's copy has only in-frame clones and lacks some. Of about 130,000 clones in the sample, 88% were seen once. The sequencing sample was made of PBMCs. The receptors come from a man aged 25 to 40 in good health and CMV-seronegative.

V and J are TRBV6-6 and TRBJ2-7, with D possibly being TRBD2 (6 bases). V was trimmed by 0 bases and J by 1 base, leaving 7 bases between them. The germline CDR1 and CDR2 sequences are MNHNY and SVGAGI (reference sequence). The CDR3 extends over 14 amino acids. The CDR3 sequence: CASSYSGGSYEQYF. The DNA of the CDR3 is TGTGCCAGCAGTTACTCCGGGGGATCCTACGAGCAGTACTTC.

This chain connects TRBV7-2 to TRBJ2-1; 9 positions agree with TRBD2. Looked up from germline, CDR1 is SGHTA and CDR2 is FQGNSA. With V trimmed by 5 bases and J by 5 bases, 16 bases remained unmatched. The CDR3 runs 18 residues. CDR3 residues: CASSPPKGSGGKHNEQFF. In DNA, the CDR3 is TGTGCCAGCAGCCCCCCTAAAGGTAGCGGGGGTAAACACAATGAGCAGTTCTTC.

The rearrangement uses TRBV11-2 and TRBJ1-3; D unresolved. CDR1 is SGHAT and CDR2 is FQNNGV in the germline V gene. The CDR3 is 13 residues long. V shed 2 bases and J shed 4 bases, with 6 bases lying between them. CDR3 in amino acids: CASSLIRGNTIYF. The CDR3 nucleotides read TGTGCCAGCAGCTTAATCCGGGGAAACACCATATATTTT. Together with reference TRBV11-2 and TRBJ1-3, the CDR3 gives the full variable domain: EAGVAQSPRYKIIEKRQSVAFWCNPISGHATLYWYQQILGQGPKLLIQFQNNGVVDDSQLPKDRFSAERLKGVDSTLKIQPAKLEDSAVYLCASSLIRGNTIYFGEGSWLTVV.

The rearrangement links TRBV5-6 to TRBJ2-2; 10 bases fit TRBD2. The CDR3 contains 16 residues. Germline V gene sequence: CDR1 SGHDT, CDR2 YYEEEE. The junction had 7 bases not matched to a gene; V was cut back by 1 base and J by 7 bases. The CDR3 loop is CASSLPSGRSDGELFF. CDR3 sequence (DNA): TGTGCCAGCAGCTTGCCTAGCGGGAGAAGTGACGGGGAGCTGTTTTTT.

This chain links TRBV5-1 with TRBJ2-3, with 12 bases aligning to TRBD2. This CDR3 has 14 amino acids. CDR1 is SGHRS and CDR2 is YFSETQ in the germline V gene. Trimming cost V 2 bases and J 5 bases; bases outside gene matches: 0. In nucleotides, the CDR3 is TGCGCCAGCAGCTTACTAGCGGGAGGAGATACGCAGTATTTT. It is translated as CASSLLAGGDTQYF.

This clone came up a few times. The chain joins TRBV5-1 to TRBJ2-3, with D perhaps TRBD2 (6 bases). The CDR3 runs to 14 residues. Between the trimmed V and J ends, which lost 2 bases and 2 bases, there was a span of 9 bases. Per germline, CDR1 SGHRS and CDR2 YFSETQ. CDR3 DNA sequence: TGCGCCAGCAGCTTTAGCGGAAACACAGATACGCAGTATTTT. Its translation is CASSFSGNTDTQYF.

V and J are TRBV11-2 and TRBJ2-7; tentative D call: TRBD1 (6 bases). The CDR3 consists of 13 residues. The germline V gene has CDR1 SGHAT and CDR2 FQNNGV. Trimming left V 5 bases short and J 2 bases short, with 10 bases between. The CDR3 loop reads CASSPGQTYEQYF. The CDR3 nucleotides are TGTGCCAGCAGCCCCGGACAGACCTACGAGCAGTACTTC.

This sequence joins TRBV7-9 and TRBJ2-1, with 13 nucleotides matching TRBD2. CDR1 is SEHNR, CDR2 FQNEAQ, per germline (reference sequence). The CDR3 spans 16 residues. V shed 5 bases, J shed 9 bases, and the junction held 10 bases outside the gene matches. Written as DNA, the CDR3 is TGTGCCAGCAGCAAACTCGTGGGACTAGCGGGACTTGAGCAGTTCTTC. Protein sequence: CASSKLVGLAGLEQFF.